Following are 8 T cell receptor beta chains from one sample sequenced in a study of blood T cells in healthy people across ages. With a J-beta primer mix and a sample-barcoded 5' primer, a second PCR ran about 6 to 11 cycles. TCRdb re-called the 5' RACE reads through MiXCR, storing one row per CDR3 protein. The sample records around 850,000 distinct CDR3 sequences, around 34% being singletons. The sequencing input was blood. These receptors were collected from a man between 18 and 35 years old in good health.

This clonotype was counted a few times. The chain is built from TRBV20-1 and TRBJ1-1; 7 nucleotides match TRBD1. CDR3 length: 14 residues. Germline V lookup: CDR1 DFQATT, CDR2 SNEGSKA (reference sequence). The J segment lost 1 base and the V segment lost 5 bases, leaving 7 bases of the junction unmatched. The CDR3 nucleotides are TGCAGTGCTCCGATTGGACAGGAGAACACTGAAGCTTTCTTT. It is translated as CSAPIGQENTEAFF.

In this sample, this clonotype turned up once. CDR3: CAWSPDREKWYF. The CDR3 bases are TGTGCCTGGAGTCCGGACAGGGAAAAGTGGTACTTC. The chain employs TRBV30 and TRBJ2-7; 8 bases match TRBD1. V shed 2 bases, J shed 12 bases, and the junction held 9 bases outside the gene matches. This CDR3 is 12 amino acids long. The germline CDR1 and CDR2 sequences are GTSNPN and SVGIG (reference sequence).

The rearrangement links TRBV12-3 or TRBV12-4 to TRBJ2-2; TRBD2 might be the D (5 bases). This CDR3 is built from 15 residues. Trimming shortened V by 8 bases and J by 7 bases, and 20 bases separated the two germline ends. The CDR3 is CASRAPVGVGGELFF. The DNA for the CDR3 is TGTGCCAGCCGGGCGCCGGTGGGAGTTGGCGGGGAGCTGTTTTTT.

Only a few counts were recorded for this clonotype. The CDR3 spells CASRPDRAGGADTQYF. In DNA, the CDR3 is TGTGCCAGCAGACCCGACAGGGCTGGAGGCGCAGATACGCAGTATTTT. V is TRBV6-6 and J is TRBJ2-3; 7 bases agree with TRBD1. Trimming cost V 6 bases and J 4 bases; bases outside gene matches: 13. This CDR3 comprises 16 residues. Germline V gene lookup returns CDR1 MNHNY and CDR2 SVGAGI (reference sequence).

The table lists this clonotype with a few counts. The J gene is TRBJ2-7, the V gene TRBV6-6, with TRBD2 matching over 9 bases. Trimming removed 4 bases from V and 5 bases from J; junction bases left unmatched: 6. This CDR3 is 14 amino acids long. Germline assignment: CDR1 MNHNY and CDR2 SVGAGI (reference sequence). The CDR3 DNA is TGTGCCAGCAGTTCTAGCGGGGAGTTGAACGAGCAGTACTTC. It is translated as CASSSSGELNEQYF.

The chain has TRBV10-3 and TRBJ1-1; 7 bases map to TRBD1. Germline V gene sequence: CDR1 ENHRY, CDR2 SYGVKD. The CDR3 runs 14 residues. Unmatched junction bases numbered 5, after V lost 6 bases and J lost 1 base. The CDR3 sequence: CAIRGDSKNTEAFF. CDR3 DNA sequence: TGTGCCATCAGGGGGGACAGTAAGAACACTGAAGCTTTCTTT.

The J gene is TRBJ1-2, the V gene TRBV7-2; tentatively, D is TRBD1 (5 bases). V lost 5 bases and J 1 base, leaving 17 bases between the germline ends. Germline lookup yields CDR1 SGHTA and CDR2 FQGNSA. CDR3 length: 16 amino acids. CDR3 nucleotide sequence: TGTGCCAGCAGCAGGACCCTGGGGCCCAGTAACTATGGCTACACCTTC. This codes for CASSRTLGPSNYGYTF.

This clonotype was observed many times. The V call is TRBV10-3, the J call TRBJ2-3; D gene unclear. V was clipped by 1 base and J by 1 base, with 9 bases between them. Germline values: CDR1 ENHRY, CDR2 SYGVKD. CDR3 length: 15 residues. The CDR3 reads CAISELAARTDTQYF. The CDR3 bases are TGTGCCATCAGTGAGTTGGCGGCCCGCACAGATACGCAGTATTTT.